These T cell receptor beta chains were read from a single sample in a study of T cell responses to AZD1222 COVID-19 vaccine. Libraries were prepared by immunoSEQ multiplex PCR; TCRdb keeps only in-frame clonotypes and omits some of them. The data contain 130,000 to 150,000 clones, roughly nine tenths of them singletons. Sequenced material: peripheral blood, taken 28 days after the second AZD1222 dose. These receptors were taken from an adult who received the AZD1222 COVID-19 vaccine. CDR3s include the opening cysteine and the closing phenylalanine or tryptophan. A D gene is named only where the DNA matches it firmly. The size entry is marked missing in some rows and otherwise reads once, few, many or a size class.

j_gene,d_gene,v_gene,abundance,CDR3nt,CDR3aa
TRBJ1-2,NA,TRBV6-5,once,TGTGCCAGCAGTTTTCAGGGGCGAGGCTATGGCTACACCTTC,CASSFQGRGYGYTF
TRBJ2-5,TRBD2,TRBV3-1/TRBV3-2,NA,TGTGCCAGCAGCCAAGATTTAGCGGGGGTTGAGACCCAGTACTTC,CASSQDLAGVETQYF
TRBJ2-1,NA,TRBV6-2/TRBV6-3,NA,TGTGCCAGCAGCTCAGGGGAAGTGGGCAGTGAGCAGTTCTTC,CASSSGEVGSEQFF
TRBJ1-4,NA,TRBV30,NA,TGTGCCTGGAGCGGCAGAGATAATGAAAAACTGTTTTTT,CAWSGRDNEKLFF
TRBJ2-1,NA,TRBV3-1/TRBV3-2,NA,TGTGCCAGCAGCCAAGAAGGGGGGTGGGGTGAGCAGTTCTTC,CASSQEGGWGEQFF
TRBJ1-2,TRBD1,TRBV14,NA,TGTGCCAGCAGCCCTCGCAGGGGGAGGGTTGATGGCTACACCTTC,CASSPRRGRVDGYTF
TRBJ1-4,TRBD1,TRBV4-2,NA,TGTGCCAGCAGCCCCAAGTCTTCGACCGGGACAGGGTCCGTAAAACTGTTTTTT,CASSPKSSTGTGSVKLFF
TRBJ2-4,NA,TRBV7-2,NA,TGTGCCAGCAGCACCTCAGTCGGGGGCAACAACATTCAGTACTTC,CASSTSVGGNNIQYF
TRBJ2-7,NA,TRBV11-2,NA,TGTGCCAGCAGCTTAGGGGGGGGCCCCGCCTACGAGCAGTACTTC,CASSLGGGPAYEQYF
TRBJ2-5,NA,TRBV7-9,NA,TGTGCCAGCAGCCCCTCCGGCCCGTTAGAGACCCAGTACTTC,CASSPSGPLETQYF
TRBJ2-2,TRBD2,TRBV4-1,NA,TGCGCCAGCAGCCGGCGGGAGCGGAACACCGGGGAGCTGTTTTTT,CASSRRERNTGELFF
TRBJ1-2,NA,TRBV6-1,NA,TGTGCCAGCAGTGGGGGGACGGGCCTTAGATGGGCCTATGGCTACACCTTC,CASSGGTGLRWAYGYTF
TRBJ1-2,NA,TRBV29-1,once,TGCGCCTTCAGGGTACTAATTCGTGGCTACACCTTC,CAFRVLIRGYTF
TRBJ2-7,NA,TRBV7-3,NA,TGTGCCAGCAGCTTACAGGGTACCTACGAGCAGTACTTC,CASSLQGTYEQYF
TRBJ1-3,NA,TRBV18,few,TGTGCCAGCTTGGACAGACTCTCTGGAAACACCATATATTTT,CASLDRLSGNTIYF
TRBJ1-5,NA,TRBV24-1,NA,TGTGCCACCAGTGAGTCAGGGTTAAATCAGCCCCAGCATTTT,CATSESGLNQPQHF
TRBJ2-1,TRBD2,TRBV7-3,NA,TGTGCCAGCAGCTTCCTAGAACGGACTAGCGGGATAAAGTTCTTC,CASSFLERTSGIKFF
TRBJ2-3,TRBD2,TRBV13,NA,TGTGCCAGCAGCTTAAATCATGGGACTAGCCACCCAGATACGCAGTATTTT,CASSLNHGTSHPDTQYF
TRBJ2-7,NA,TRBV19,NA,TGTGCCAGTAGCCCAGGGACCGCCTACGAGCAGTACTTC,CASSPGTAYEQYF
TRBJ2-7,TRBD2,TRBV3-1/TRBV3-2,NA,TGTGCCAGCAGCCAAACTAGCGGGAGCTCCTACGAGCAGTACTTC,CASSQTSGSSYEQYF
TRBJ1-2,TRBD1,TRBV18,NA,TGTGCCAGCTCACCACCGGGACAGGGAACTAACTATGGCTACACCTTC,CASSPPGQGTNYGYTF
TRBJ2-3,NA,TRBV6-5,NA,TGTGCCAGCAGTTCCGGACTTGGCACAGATACGCAGTATTTT,CASSSGLGTDTQYF
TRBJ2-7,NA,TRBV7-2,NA,TGTGCCAGCAGGTCGGCGGCGCGTGAGCAGTACTTC,CASRSAAREQYF
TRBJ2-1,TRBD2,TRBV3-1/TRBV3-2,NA,TGTGCCAGCAGCCACTTAGGACTAGCGGGATACAATGAGCAGTTCTTC,CASSHLGLAGYNEQFF
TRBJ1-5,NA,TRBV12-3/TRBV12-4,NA,TGTGCCAGCAGGGAGGGTTTACGGCAGCCCCAGCATTTT,CASREGLRQPQHF
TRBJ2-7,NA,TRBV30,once,TGTGCCTGGGAGGGGCCGCGTAGGGGTTACGAGCAGTACTTC,CAWEGPRRGYEQYF
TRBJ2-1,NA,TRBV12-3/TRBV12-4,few,TGTGCCAGCCGGAGCAATGGCAATGAGCAGTTCTTC,CASRSNGNEQFF
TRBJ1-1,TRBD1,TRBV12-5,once,TGTGCTAGTGGTTTGGTACCCTTCGAGACAGGGGAGTCGAAAGCTTTCTTT,CASGLVPFETGESKAFF
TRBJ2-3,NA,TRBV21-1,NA,TGTGCCAGCAGCAAAACAAGACCGCGACAGATTAGCACAGATACGCAGTATTTT,CASSKTRPRQISTDTQYF
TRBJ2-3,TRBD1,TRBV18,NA,TGTGCCAGCTCACCACCGATACAGGGGGCAGATACGCAGTATTTT,CASSPPIQGADTQYF
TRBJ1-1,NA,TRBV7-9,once,TGTGCCAGCAGCTTCCGGGGTCGGGGGCACTCTGAAGCTTTCTTT,CASSFRGRGHSEAFF
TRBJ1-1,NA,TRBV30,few,TGTGCCTGGAGTGTAGGGTTCGGGACTATGAACACTGAAGCTTTCTTT,CAWSVGFGTMNTEAFF
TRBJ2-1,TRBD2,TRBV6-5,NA,TGTGCCAGCCTAGCGGCTAGCTCCTACAATGAGCAGTTCTTC,CASLAASSYNEQFF
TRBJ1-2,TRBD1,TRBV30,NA,TGTGCCTGGAGTGTACCCATCTTTGGACAGGGATTAAACTATGGCTACACCTTC,CAWSVPIFGQGLNYGYTF
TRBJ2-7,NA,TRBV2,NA,TGTGCCAGCAGTGAATCAGGGCTCGTGACCTACGAGCAGTACTTC,CASSESGLVTYEQYF
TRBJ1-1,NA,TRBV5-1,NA,TGCGCCAGCAGCTTGGTAGTTTCGGGGCGGAGGTGGACTGAAGCTTTCTTT,CASSLVVSGRRWTEAFF
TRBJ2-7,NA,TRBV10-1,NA,TGCGCCAGCAGTGCGCCGGCAGTCTACGAGCAGTACTTC,CASSAPAVYEQYF
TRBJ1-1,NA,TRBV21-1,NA,TGTGCCAGCAGCAACAGGGGAGGGACTGAAGCTTTCTTT,CASSNRGGTEAFF
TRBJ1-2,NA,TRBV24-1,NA,TGTGCCACCAGTGATCCCCGGGGACGTCTAAATGGCTACACCTTC,CATSDPRGRLNGYTF
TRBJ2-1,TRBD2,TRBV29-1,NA,TGCAGCGTGGGGGGAAGCGGGGCCGGTACTTTATACAATGAGCAGTTCTTC,CSVGGSGAGTLYNEQFF
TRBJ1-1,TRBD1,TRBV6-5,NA,TGTGCCAGCAGCGAGGACAGGGGGAACACTGAAGCTTTCTTT,CASSEDRGNTEAFF